A selection of T cell receptor beta chains follows, all from one sample in a study of blood T cells in healthy people across ages. TCRdb processed the 5' RACE reads anew with MiXCR; each CDR3 protein has one entry. The data contain hundreds of thousands of distinct CDR3 sequences, roughly half of them singletons. The sample taken for sequencing was blood. All receptors come from a woman aged 80 or over in good health. Each CDR3 is given with its conserved first and last residue. Fields, in order: clone size, V gene, D gene, J gene, CDR3 protein, CDR3 DNA. The D gene is left open where the match is weak. Where a row states a size, it is once, few, many or the class of an expanded clone; other rows omit it.

>NA|TRBV25-1|NA|TRBJ2-5
CASSVSRDGVQETQYF
TGTGCCAGCAGTGTATCGAGAGACGGAGTTCAAGAGACCCAGTACTTC
>NA|TRBV12-3/TRBV12-4|TRBD2|TRBJ2-2
CATPRGDTGELFF
TGTGCCACCCCTCGGGGGGACACCGGGGAGCTGTTTTTT
>many|TRBV20-1|TRBD2|TRBJ2-1
CSARDEGTSGHNEQFF
TGCAGTGCTAGAGATGAAGGGACTAGCGGGCACAATGAGCAGTTCTTC
>few|TRBV24-1|NA|TRBJ1-5
CATSDVGNQPQHF
TGTGCCACCAGTGATGTAGGGAACCAGCCCCAGCATTTT
>few|TRBV15|TRBD2|TRBJ2-5
CATSRDLRREGETQYF
TGTGCCACCAGCAGAGATCTCCGGCGGGAGGGTGAGACCCAGTACTTC
>NA|TRBV12-3/TRBV12-4|NA|TRBJ2-5
CASSLEETEEETQYF
TGTGCCAGCAGTTTAGAGGAGACAGAGGAAGAGACCCAGTACTTC
>many|TRBV6-5|NA|TRBJ2-7
CASSYAYEQYF
TGTGCCAGCAGTTACGCATACGAGCAGTACTTC
>many|TRBV9|NA|TRBJ2-3
CASSVSPSSDTQYF
TGTGCCAGCAGCGTAAGCCCCTCATCAGATACGCAGTATTTT
>NA|TRBV28|NA|TRBJ1-1
CASIYRGRGTEAFF
TGTGCCAGCATCTATAGGGGAAGAGGCACTGAAGCTTTCTTT
>NA|TRBV20-1|NA|TRBJ1-5
CSASPEGSSNQPQHF
TGCAGTGCTAGCCCCGAGGGTTCTAGCAATCAGCCCCAGCATTTT
>NA|TRBV10-3|NA|TRBJ2-4
CAISESVPRAKNIQYF
TGTGCCATCAGTGAGTCGGTCCCAAGAGCCAAAAACATTCAGTACTTC
>many|TRBV7-2|NA|TRBJ2-7
CASSLQGIYEQYF
TGTGCCAGCAGCTTACAGGGGATCTACGAGCAGTACTTC
>NA|TRBV29-1|TRBD2|TRBJ2-4
CSVEDLAGENIQYF
TGCAGCGTTGAAGATTTAGCGGGGGAAAACATTCAGTACTTC
>NA|TRBV20-1|TRBD2|TRBJ2-1
CSARGRREMDEQFF
TGCAGTGCTAGAGGGAGGCGGGAGATGGATGAGCAGTTCTTC
>NA|TRBV20-1|NA|TRBJ2-3
CSASWRDFTDTQYF
TGCAGTGCTAGTTGGCGGGACTTCACAGATACGCAGTATTTT
>many|TRBV5-1|NA|TRBJ2-3
CASSPRDLTDTQYF
TGCGCCAGCAGCCCCCGGGACCTCACAGATACGCAGTATTTT
>few|TRBV29-1|NA|TRBJ2-7
CSVEESGNFDEQYF
TGCAGCGTTGAAGAGTCCGGGAACTTCGACGAGCAGTACTTC
>NA|TRBV24-1|NA|TRBJ2-3
CATSDITRDTQYF
TGTGCCACCAGTGATATCACAAGAGATACGCAGTATTTT
>once|TRBV20-1|NA|TRBJ2-1
CSGGWSGSGRNEQFF
TGCAGTGGGGGGTGGTCAGGGAGTGGGCGAAATGAGCAGTTCTTC
>NA|TRBV18|NA|TRBJ1-1
CASSQLNGDTEAFF
TGTGCCAGCTCACAACTAAATGGGGACACTGAAGCTTTCTTT
>NA|TRBV14|NA|TRBJ2-1
CASSQPNTPGGQQFF
TGTGCCAGCAGCCAACCAAATACTCCCGGGGGGCAGCAGTTCTTC
>many|TRBV12-3/TRBV12-4|NA|TRBJ2-2
CASSLQSTGELFF
TGTGCCAGCAGTCTTCAGAGCACCGGGGAGCTGTTTTTT
>NA|TRBV28|TRBD2|TRBJ2-7
CASKGPVVKTSGFGSDEQYF
TGTGCCAGCAAAGGGCCGGTAGTAAAGACTAGCGGGTTTGGTTCCGACGAGCAGTACTTC
>NA|TRBV7-9|NA|TRBJ1-5
CASSWGTANQPQHF
TGTGCCAGCAGCTGGGGGACCGCAAATCAGCCCCAGCATTTT
>few|TRBV9|NA|TRBJ1-1
CASSVGQKNEAFF
TGTGCCAGCAGCGTAGGACAGAAAAATGAAGCTTTCTTT
>NA|TRBV12-3/TRBV12-4|TRBD2|TRBJ2-7
CASSFREVVNEQYF
TGTGCCAGCAGTTTTCGGGAGGTTGTTAATGAGCAGTACTTC
>NA|TRBV18|TRBD1|TRBJ1-5
CASLPGQGDNQPQHF
TGTGCCAGCTTGCCTGGGCAGGGGGACAATCAGCCCCAGCATTTT
>many|TRBV29-1|NA|TRBJ2-3
CSGSLDTQYF
TGCAGCGGCAGTCTGGATACGCAGTATTTT
>once|TRBV20-1|NA|TRBJ2-7
CSARDTREDKKQYF
TGCAGTGCTAGAGATACCAGGGAAGATAAGAAGCAGTACTTC
>NA|TRBV3-1|TRBD1|TRBJ2-1
CASSHAQGTGGNEQFF
TGTGCCAGCAGCCACGCTCAGGGGACAGGGGGCAACGAGCAGTTCTTC
>many|TRBV2|NA|TRBJ1-6
CASSAGNVSPLHF
TGTGCCAGCAGTGCAGGGAACGTTTCACCCCTCCACTTT
>few|TRBV30|NA|TRBJ2-5
CAWSVGGFQETQYF
TGTGCCTGGAGTGTAGGGGGGTTCCAAGAGACCCAGTACTTC
>NA|TRBV7-2|NA|TRBJ1-5
CASSLTAVMGNQPQHF
TGTGCCAGCAGCTTAACAGCCGTAATGGGCAATCAGCCCCAGCATTTT
>NA|TRBV20-1|NA|TRBJ2-5
CSARGNPETQYF
TGCAGTGCTAGAGGGAACCCGGAGACCCAGTACTTC
>NA|TRBV6-5|TRBD2|TRBJ2-5
CASRGAGAYNEQYF
TGTGCCAGCAGGGGAGCGGGAGCCTACAATGAGCAGTACTTC
>NA|TRBV15|NA|TRBJ2-5
CATTREGVTGYRETQYF
TGTGCCACCACCAGAGAGGGGGTTACAGGGTATCGAGAGACCCAGTACTTC
>NA|TRBV4-1|NA|TRBJ2-5
CASSPGTLSTQETQYF
TGCGCCAGCAGCCCGGGGACACTATCTACACAAGAGACCCAGTACTTC
>NA|TRBV12-3/TRBV12-4|NA|TRBJ2-3
CASTTVTYTDTQYF
TGTGCCAGTACGACAGTTACCTACACAGATACGCAGTATTTT
>many|TRBV3-1|TRBD1|TRBJ2-1
CASSPHVGRRTGGDYNEQFF
TGTGCCAGCAGTCCCCACGTCGGTCGACGGACAGGGGGAGACTACAATGAGCAGTTCTTC
>few|TRBV10-3|TRBD2|TRBJ2-1
CATAGGLIDEQFF
TGTGCCACAGCGGGGGGGCTCATCGATGAGCAGTTCTTC
>NA|TRBV18|NA|TRBJ1-1
CASSQGSGGWNTEAFF
TGTGCCAGCTCACAGGGGTCAGGAGGTTGGAACACTGAAGCTTTCTTT
>few|TRBV29-1|TRBD1|TRBJ1-3
CSVGQGAGNTIYF
TGCAGCGTCGGACAGGGGGCTGGAAACACCATATATTTT
>NA|TRBV5-1|TRBD2|TRBJ2-1
CASTIAGPSYNEQFF
TGCGCCAGCACAATAGCGGGGCCCTCCTACAATGAGCAGTTCTTC
>many|TRBV3-1|TRBD2|TRBJ2-3
CASSLSSLAGVPDTQYF
TGTGCCAGCAGCCTAAGTTCCCTAGCGGGAGTCCCAGATACGCAGTATTTT
>NA|TRBV2|NA|TRBJ1-1
CASTRRVDEAFF
TGTGCCAGCACTAGACGAGTCGATGAAGCTTTCTTT
>NA|TRBV10-3|NA|TRBJ2-5
CASEGSGGTQYF
TGTGCCAGCGAGGGTTCCGGGGGGACCCAGTACTTC
>NA|TRBV28|TRBD2|TRBJ2-3
CASCPTSGFTDTQYF
TGTGCCAGCTGCCCGACTAGCGGCTTCACAGATACGCAGTATTTT
>NA|TRBV3-1|NA|TRBJ2-7
CASSPKLGTGGFYEQYF
TGTGCCAGCAGCCCGAAACTCGGGACTGGGGGTTTCTACGAGCAGTACTTC
>NA|TRBV12-3/TRBV12-4|TRBD1|TRBJ2-3
CASSWTGQGNTDTQYF
TGTGCCAGCAGTTGGACGGGACAGGGCAACACAGATACGCAGTATTTT
>few|TRBV9|NA|TRBJ2-2
CASSVEEWRTGELFF
TGTGCCAGCAGCGTAGAGGAGTGGCGGACCGGGGAGCTGTTTTTT
>NA|TRBV27|TRBD2|TRBJ2-3
CASSGPRLAGDTVRRDTQYF
TGTGCCAGCAGTGGACCGAGACTAGCGGGGGATACCGTGCGACGGGATACGCAGTATTTT
>many|TRBV9|NA|TRBJ2-1
CASSVSGQKSSYNEQFF
TGTGCCAGCAGCGTTTCTGGCCAGAAGAGCTCCTACAATGAGCAGTTCTTC
>NA|TRBV25-1|NA|TRBJ1-2
CASRPSVESYGYTF
TGTGCCAGCAGGCCCAGTGTGGAGAGCTATGGCTACACCTTC
>NA|TRBV11-2|NA|TRBJ2-1
CASSLSWMHEQFF
TGTGCCAGCAGCTTATCTTGGATGCATGAGCAGTTCTTC